At least ten counts were recorded for the clone carrying this T cell receptor beta chain. According to the study, TCR beta libraries were built with iRepertoire HTBI primers and CDR3-region Arm-PCR. TCRdb reprocessed the multiplex PCR reads with MiXCR, giving one entry per CDR3 protein. Of hundreds of thousands of distinct CDR3 sequences in the sample, roughly 15% are singletons; the top ten hold about 10%. Time point here: newly diagnosed GD, antithyroid drugs for less than 3 months. Following extraction of RNA from PBMCs, that RNA was used to make the TCR library. The ends lost 5 bases at V and 3 bases at J; junction bases unmatched: 10. Germline V gene lookup returns CDR1 MNHEY and CDR2 SMNVEV (reference sequence). The CDR3 has 16 amino acids. These data belong to a study of regulatory T cells in long-lasting Graves disease. Separately, the same data were catalogued under a study of T cells in Graves' hyperthyroidism and ophthalmopathy.

The sample was peripheral blood mononuclear cells (PBMCs), taken at new diagnosis, from a patient treated with antithyroid drugs. The TCR comes from a woman aged 25 to 39 with Graves disease. The V call is TRBV27, the J call TRBJ2-1; 7 positions match TRBD2. The DNA for the CDR3 is TGTGCCAGCAGTCAAAGGACTAGATCCTACTACAATGAGCAGTTCTTC. Its translation is CASSQRTRSYYNEQFF.